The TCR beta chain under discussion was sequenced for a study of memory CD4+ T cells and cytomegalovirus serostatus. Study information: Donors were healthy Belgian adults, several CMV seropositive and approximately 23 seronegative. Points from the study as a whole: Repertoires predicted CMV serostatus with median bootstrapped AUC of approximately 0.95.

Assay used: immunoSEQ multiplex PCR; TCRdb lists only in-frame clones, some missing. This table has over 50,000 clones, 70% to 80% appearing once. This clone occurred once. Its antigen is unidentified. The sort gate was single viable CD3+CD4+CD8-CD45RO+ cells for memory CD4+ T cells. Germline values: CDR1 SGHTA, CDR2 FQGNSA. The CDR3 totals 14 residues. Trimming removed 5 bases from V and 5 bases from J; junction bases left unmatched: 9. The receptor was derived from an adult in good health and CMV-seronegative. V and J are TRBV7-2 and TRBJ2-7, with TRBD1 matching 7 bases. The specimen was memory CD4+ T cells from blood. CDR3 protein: CASSPRTGKDEQYF. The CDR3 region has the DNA TGTGCCAGCAGCCCCCGGACAGGCAAGGACGAGCAGTACTTC. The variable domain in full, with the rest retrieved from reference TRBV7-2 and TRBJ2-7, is GAGVSQSPSNKVTEKGKDVELRCDPISGHTALYWYRQSLGQGLEFLIYFQGNSAPDKSGLPSDRFSAERTGGSVSTLTIQRTQQEDSAVYLCASSPRTGKDEQYFGPGTRLTVT.